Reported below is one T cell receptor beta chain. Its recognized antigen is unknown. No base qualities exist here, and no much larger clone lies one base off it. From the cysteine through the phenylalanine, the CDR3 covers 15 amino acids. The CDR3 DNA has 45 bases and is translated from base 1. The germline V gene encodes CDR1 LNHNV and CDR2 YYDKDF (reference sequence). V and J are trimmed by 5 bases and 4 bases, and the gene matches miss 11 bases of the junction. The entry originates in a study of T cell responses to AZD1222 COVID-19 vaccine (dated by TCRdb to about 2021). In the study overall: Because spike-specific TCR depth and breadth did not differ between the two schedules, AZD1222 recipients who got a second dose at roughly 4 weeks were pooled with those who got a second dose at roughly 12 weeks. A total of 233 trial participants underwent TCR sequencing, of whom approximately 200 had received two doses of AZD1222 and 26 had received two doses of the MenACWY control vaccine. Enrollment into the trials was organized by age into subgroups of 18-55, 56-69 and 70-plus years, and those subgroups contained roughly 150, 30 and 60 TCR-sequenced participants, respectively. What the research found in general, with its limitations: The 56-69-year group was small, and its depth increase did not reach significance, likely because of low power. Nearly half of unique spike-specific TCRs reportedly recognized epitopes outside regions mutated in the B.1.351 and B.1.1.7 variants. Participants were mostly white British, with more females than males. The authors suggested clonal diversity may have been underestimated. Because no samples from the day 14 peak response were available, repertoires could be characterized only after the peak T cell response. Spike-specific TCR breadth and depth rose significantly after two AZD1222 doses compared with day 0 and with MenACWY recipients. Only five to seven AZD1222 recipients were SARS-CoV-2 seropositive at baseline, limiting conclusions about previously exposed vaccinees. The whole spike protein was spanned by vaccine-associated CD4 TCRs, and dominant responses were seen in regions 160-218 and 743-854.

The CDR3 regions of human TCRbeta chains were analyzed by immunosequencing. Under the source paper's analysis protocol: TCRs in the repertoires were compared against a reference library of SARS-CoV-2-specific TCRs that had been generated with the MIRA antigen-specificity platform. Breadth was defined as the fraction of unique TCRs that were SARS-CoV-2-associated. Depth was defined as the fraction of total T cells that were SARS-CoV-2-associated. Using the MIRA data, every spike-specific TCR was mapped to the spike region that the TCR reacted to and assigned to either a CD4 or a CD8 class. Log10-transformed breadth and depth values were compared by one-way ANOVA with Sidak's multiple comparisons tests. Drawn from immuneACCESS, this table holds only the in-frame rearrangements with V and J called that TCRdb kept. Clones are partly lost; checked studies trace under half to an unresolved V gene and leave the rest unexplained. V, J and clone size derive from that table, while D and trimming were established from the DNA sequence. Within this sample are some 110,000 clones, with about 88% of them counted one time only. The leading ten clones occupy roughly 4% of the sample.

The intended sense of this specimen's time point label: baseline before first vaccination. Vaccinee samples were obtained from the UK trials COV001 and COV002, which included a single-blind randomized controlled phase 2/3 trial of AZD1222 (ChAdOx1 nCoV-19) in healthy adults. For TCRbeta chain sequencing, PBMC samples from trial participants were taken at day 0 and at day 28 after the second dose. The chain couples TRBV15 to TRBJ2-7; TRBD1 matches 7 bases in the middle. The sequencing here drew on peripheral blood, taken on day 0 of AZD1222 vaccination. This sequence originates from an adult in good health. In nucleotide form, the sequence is TGTGCCACCAGCGCGCATCCGGGACAGACATACGAGCAGTACTTC. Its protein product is CATSAHPGQTYEQYF.